The present entry profiles one T cell receptor beta chain with its context. The target antigen is unknown. Some clones are missing from TCRdb's copy, which holds only in-frame ones; the method was immunoSEQ multiplex PCR. The sample lists about 15,000 clones, around 80% occurring once. Germline V gene data show CDR1 as SGHVS and CDR2 as FQNEAQ. CDR3 length: 13 amino acids. After removal of 6 bases from V and 7 bases from J, the junction contained 5 bases not matched to a gene. The data are from a study of OX40 agonist ivuxolimab in advanced cancers. Study-level results: With doses of 0.1 to 3.0 mg/kg, CD4+ and CD8+ blood T cells had undergone clonal expansion by week 6.

J is TRBJ2-1 and V is TRBV7-8; 8 nucleotides agree with TRBD2. The specimen was CD4+ or CD8+ T cells sorted from blood, collected in a trial of the OX40 agonist ivuxolimab. This sequence was found in an adult with an advanced solid tumor such as melanoma, head and neck, liver or kidney cancer. This CDR3 reads CASRPSGSNEQFF. CDR3 DNA sequence: TGTGCCAGCAGGCCTAGCGGGTCTAATGAGCAGTTCTTC.